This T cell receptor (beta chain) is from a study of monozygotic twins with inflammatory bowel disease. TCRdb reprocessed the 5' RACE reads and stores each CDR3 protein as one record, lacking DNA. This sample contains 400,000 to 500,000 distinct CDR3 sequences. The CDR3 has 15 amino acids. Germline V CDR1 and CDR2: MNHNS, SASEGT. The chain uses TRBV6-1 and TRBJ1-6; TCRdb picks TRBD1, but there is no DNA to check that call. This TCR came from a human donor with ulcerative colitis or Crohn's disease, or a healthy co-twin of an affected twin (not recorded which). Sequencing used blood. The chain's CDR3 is CASRMDRSEGSPLHF.